A selection of T cell receptor beta chains follows, all from one sample in a study of blood T cell repertoires in COVID-19. This table comes from immunoSEQ multiplex PCR, and its TCRdb copy is limited to in-frame clones, with some not included. The table lists around 110,000 clones, around 90% of them singletons. The sample was peripheral blood. Every receptor here comes from a woman aged 25-40 years with acute or convalescent COVID-19. Each CDR3 is given with its conserved first and last residue. The D gene is left open where the match is weak. The size entry is marked missing in some rows and otherwise reads once, few, many or a size class.

CDR3nt | CDR3aa | d_gene | abundance | j_gene | v_gene
TGTGCCAGCAGCAGCGGGCTACAAGAGACCCAGTACTTC | CASSSGLQETQYF | NA | NA | TRBJ2-5 | TRBV3-1/TRBV3-2
TGCGCCAGCAGCGCCTTCGACCCAGCAAAGGGGGGCTACACCTTC | CASSAFDPAKGGYTF | NA | few | TRBJ1-2 | TRBV5-1
TGTGCCAGCAGCACCGGACAGGGCTACTACTACAATGAGCAGTTCTTC | CASSTGQGYYYNEQFF | TRBD1 | NA | TRBJ2-1 | TRBV11-2
TGCGCCAGCAGCCTACGACAGGAAAACAATGAGCAGTTCTTC | CASSLRQENNEQFF | NA | few | TRBJ2-1 | TRBV5-1
TGTGCCAGCAGCTTGGGGTGGGGCAGGAATAATTCACCCCTCCACTTT | CASSLGWGRNNSPLHF | NA | once | TRBJ1-6 | TRBV5-6
TGTGCCAGCAGCCCACACAGGGGACGAGCTTTCTTT | CASSPHRGRAFF | TRBD1 | NA | TRBJ1-1 | TRBV3-1/TRBV3-2
TGTGCCAGCAGCGCCCGTCCTAGCGTTTACAATGAGCAGTTCTTC | CASSARPSVYNEQFF | NA | NA | TRBJ2-1 | TRBV9
TGTGCCTGGAGGGCGGGAGGGAGTGGAAACACCATATATTTT | CAWRAGGSGNTIYF | NA | NA | TRBJ1-3 | TRBV30
TGTGCCACCAGGAGACGGGGGTCCTACGAGCAGTACTTC | CATRRRGSYEQYF | NA | NA | TRBJ2-7 | TRBV24-1
TGTGCCAGCTCCCTGGGAACCACGGGAAGCGGGGAAAAACTGTTTTTT | CASSLGTTGSGEKLFF | NA | NA | TRBJ1-4 | TRBV7-6
TGTGCCAGCAGTTGGACTAGCGGGGGTCCAGATACGCAGTATTTT | CASSWTSGGPDTQYF | TRBD2 | NA | TRBJ2-3 | TRBV27
TGTGCCAGTATGGGACAGGGGGTTCTCTATGGCTACACCTTC | CASMGQGVLYGYTF | TRBD1 | NA | TRBJ1-2 | TRBV19
TGCGCCAGCAGCCAGAGACTAGCGGGGGGCCCTTACAATGAGCAGTTCTTC | CASSQRLAGGPYNEQFF | TRBD2 | NA | TRBJ2-1 | TRBV4-1
TGTGCCAGCAGCTTGGCCAGGGGGGCCACTGAAGCTTTCTTT | CASSLARGATEAFF | TRBD1 | NA | TRBJ1-1 | TRBV5-4
TGTGCCAGTAGTATTCAGGGTGGCCCCTACGAGCAGTACTTC | CASSIQGGPYEQYF | NA | NA | TRBJ2-7 | TRBV19
TGTGCCAGCAGTGAAGCTACACAGGGCGGTCCCTTTGGCTACACCTTC | CASSEATQGGPFGYTF | NA | NA | TRBJ1-2 | TRBV2
TGTGCCATCAGTGATTTTGACAACTTACTAGGCAATGAGCAGTTCTTC | CAISDFDNLLGNEQFF | NA | NA | TRBJ2-1 | TRBV10-3
TGTGGAGGCGAAATCTATGGCTACACCTTC | CGGEIYGYTF | NA | NA | TRBJ1-2 | TRBV28
TGTGCCAGCAGCCGAGCTCTCGGGGATACGCAGTATTTT | CASSRALGDTQYF | NA | NA | TRBJ2-3 | TRBV3-1/TRBV3-2
TGTGCCAGCAGCTCCAGGACAGGGGGCACAGATACGCAGTATTTT | CASSSRTGGTDTQYF | TRBD1 | NA | TRBJ2-3 | TRBV7-3
TGCAGTGCTAGTCTCAGGGGGCGCCTGGGTGAAGCTTTCTTT | CSASLRGRLGEAFF | TRBD1 | NA | TRBJ1-1 | TRBV20-1
TGCGCCAGCAGCCTCAGGGTGAGGGAGACCCAGTACTTC | CASSLRVRETQYF | NA | NA | TRBJ2-5 | TRBV4-1
TGTGCCAGCAGCTCGGACAGCAGGACCCAGTACTTC | CASSSDSRTQYF | NA | NA | TRBJ2-5 | TRBV7-3
TGTGCCAGCAGCGTAGAACTCGGAGGGGAAACTGAAGCTTTCTTT | CASSVELGGETEAFF | NA | NA | TRBJ1-1 | TRBV9
TGTGCCAGCAGCAAAGGGGCGCCGAGGGCGACAGATACGCAGTATTTT | CASSKGAPRATDTQYF | NA | NA | TRBJ2-3 | TRBV21-1
TGTGCCAGCAGCAAACAAACCGGGACAGGGGGGTACAATGAGCAGTTCTTC | CASSKQTGTGGYNEQFF | TRBD1 | NA | TRBJ2-1 | TRBV9
TGTGCCAGCAGCTCACCGGGACAGCTACATTCACCCCTCCACTTT | CASSSPGQLHSPLHF | TRBD1 | NA | TRBJ1-6 | TRBV28
TGTGCCAGCAGTTTGGTGACAGTGAACACTGAAGCTTTCTTT | CASSLVTVNTEAFF | NA | NA | TRBJ1-1 | TRBV28
TGTGCCAGCAGCGGTGTAGCGAATGAGCAGTTCTTC | CASSGVANEQFF | NA | once | TRBJ2-1 | TRBV14
TGTGCCAGCAGCCCCGGGAGCTCCTACAATGAGCAGTTCTTC | CASSPGSSYNEQFF | NA | NA | TRBJ2-1 | TRBV9
TGTGCCAGCAGTTCGGGACAATCGTACCAAGAGACCCAGTACTTC | CASSSGQSYQETQYF | NA | NA | TRBJ2-5 | TRBV6-2/TRBV6-3
TGTGCCAGCAGTTTAGTTCGTAGCTCACCCCTCCACTTT | CASSLVRSSPLHF | NA | NA | TRBJ1-6 | TRBV27
TGTGCCAGCAGCGGACAGGGTAACTATGGCTACACCTTC | CASSGQGNYGYTF | TRBD1 | NA | TRBJ1-2 | TRBV7-2